Many counts were recorded for the clone carrying this T cell receptor beta chain. Each CDR3 protein is one row after TCRdb ran MiXCR on the 5' RACE reads. The table has about 50,000 distinct CDR3 sequences, about a tenth seen once. The data derive from a study of neurological immune-mediated disorders. CDR1 is ENHRY, CDR2 SYGVKD, per germline. Trimming removed 7 bases at V and 2 bases at J, with 14 bases between. The length of the CDR3 is 14 residues. Sequenced: PBMCs. The clonotype comes from a middle-aged woman with HTLV-1-associated myelopathy (HAM/TSP). The gene calls are TRBV10-3 and TRBJ1-2; D possibly corresponds to TRBD1 (5 bases). CDR3 in DNA: TGTGCCATCATACCTGGGGCAGAAAACTATGGCTACACCTTC. Its translation: CAIIPGAENYGYTF.